This is a list of T cell receptor beta chains from one sample in a study of early T cells in non-severe SARS-CoV-2 infection. TCRdb ran MiXCR on the 5' RACE reads and lists one entry per CDR3 protein. The repertoire consists of 54,000 or so distinct CDR3 sequences, with around 6% occurring once and the leading ten covering almost 7%. Input material: whole blood. Every receptor here comes from an adult who was a healthcare worker with PCR-confirmed SARS-CoV-2 infection or an uninfected control (not recorded which). CDR3s leave out the opening cysteine and the closing phenylalanine or tryptophan. The D gene is left open where the match is weak.

v_call	j_call	d_call	cdr3_aa
TRBV3-1	TRBJ1-1	.	ASSPSRGPMNTEAF
TRBV12-3/TRBV12-4	TRBJ1-6	.	ASSRHMDNSPLH
TRBV24-1	TRBJ2-5	TRBD2	ATETSGSKTQY
TRBV29-1	TRBJ1-1	.	SVEAQINTEAF
TRBV13	TRBJ2-7	.	ASSGQMTYEQY
TRBV4-1	TRBJ2-7	.	ASSQDVRGLYEQY
TRBV12-3/TRBV12-4	TRBJ1-6	.	ASTPGASGSPLH
TRBV6-1	TRBJ1-5	TRBD1	ASSPGTGGQPQH
TRBV2	TRBJ2-3	.	ASSPNGVSTDTQY
TRBV20-1	TRBJ1-6	.	SAPRGGYNSPLH
TRBV29-1	TRBJ2-7	.	SVEGMDGSSYEQY
TRBV27	TRBJ2-7	TRBD1	ASSSGQGADEQY
TRBV5-1	TRBJ2-5	.	ASRSQDRQETQY
TRBV7-2	TRBJ2-2	.	ASSLAGGPGELF